Following are 27 T cell receptor beta chains from one sample sequenced in a study of T cell responses to AZD1222 COVID-19 vaccine. Method: immunoSEQ multiplex PCR; TCRdb's copy keeps in-frame clones and lacks some. The sample has under 150,000 clones; 88% are singletons. The input for sequencing was peripheral blood, taken 28 days after the second AZD1222 dose. All receptors derive from an adult who received the AZD1222 COVID-19 vaccine.

CDR3 nucleotides: TGTGCCAGCAGCTTCGGGCTAGCGGGGGCCCAAGAGACCCAGTACTTC. As protein: CASSFGLAGAQETQYF. J is TRBJ2-5 and V is TRBV7-8; 10 nucleotides align to TRBD2. Germline assignment: CDR1 SGHVS and CDR2 FQNEAQ. This CDR3 spans 16 amino acids. After removal of 3 bases from V and 1 base from J, the junction contained 5 bases not matched to a gene.

The chain combines TRBV11-3 with TRBJ1-1; D not resolved. The germline gives CDR1 SGHNT, CDR2 YENEEA. Between the trimmed V and J ends, which lost 1 base and 7 bases, there was a span of 7 bases. The CDR3 spans 12 residues. DNA of the CDR3: TGTGCCAGCAGCTTAGTTGCTTTTGAAGCTTTCTTT. It yields the protein CASSLVAFEAFF.

CDR3 in amino acids: CASSQGDTYGYTF. CDR3 nucleotides: TGTGCCAGCAGCCAAGGCGACACTTATGGCTACACCTTC. This chain connects TRBV3-1 (or the pseudogene TRBV3-2) to TRBJ1-2; D call uncertain. This CDR3 has 13 amino acids. The V and J ends lost 1 base and 5 bases respectively, with 8 bases between them. Germline-derived CDR1 and CDR2 are LGHDT and YNNKEL (reference sequence).

The gene calls are TRBV18 and TRBJ2-7, with a weak D call TRBD1 (5 bases). The germline V and J ends were trimmed by 4 bases and 7 bases, with 14 bases remaining between them. CDR1 and CDR2 from the germline V gene are KGHSH and LQKENI. The CDR3 covers 13 residues. The CDR3 bases are TGTGCCAGCTCACTGCAGGAAAGGGGAGAGCAGTACTTC. Amino acids: CASSLQERGEQYF.

The rearrangement links TRBV29-1 to TRBJ1-4; D is perhaps TRBD1 (6 bases). V lost 6 bases and J 5 bases, leaving 13 bases between the germline ends. The CDR3 loop spans 13 amino acids. Germline V gene data show CDR1 as SQVTM and CDR2 as ANQGSEA. The CDR3 DNA follows: TGCAGCGTGGAGGACAGAAAAAATGAAAAACTGTTTTTT. As protein: CSVEDRKNEKLFF.

The chain has TRBV19 and TRBJ2-1; D is unresolved. Germline CDR1 reads LNHDA; CDR2 reads SQIVND (reference sequence). V was cut by 1 base and J by 4 bases, with 5 bases left in between. CDR3 size: 13 residues. For the CDR3, the DNA is TGTGCCAGTAGTATAGGGGATTACAATGAGCAGTTCTTC. Translation gives CASSIGDYNEQFF.

This clone was picked up a small number of times. This chain joins TRBV14 and TRBJ1-1; D is unresolved. The CDR3 contains 13 residues. The V and J ends lost 1 base and 5 bases respectively, with 8 bases between them. Looked up from germline, CDR1 is SGHDN and CDR2 is FVKESK. The CDR3 DNA follows: TGTGCCAGCAGCCAAGTACCCCCGACTGAAGCTTTCTTT. As protein: CASSQVPPTEAFF.

The chain employs TRBV3-1 (or the pseudogene TRBV3-2) and TRBJ2-1, with 7 bases lining up with TRBD1. This CDR3 region has 15 residues. CDR1 and CDR2 (germline): LGHDT, YNNKEL (reference sequence). The J segment lost 5 bases and the V segment lost 0 bases, leaving 4 bases of the junction unmatched. CDR3 in DNA: TGTGCCAGCAGCCAAGATCTGGGACAGCACAATGAGCAGTTCTTC. It yields the protein CASSQDLGQHNEQFF.

The V call is TRBV7-9, the J call TRBJ2-7; 8 bases fit TRBD1. From germline, CDR1 is SEHNR and CDR2 FQNEAQ (reference sequence). V lost 6 bases to trimming and J lost 1 base; unmatched junction nucleotides: 8. This CDR3 is built from 15 residues. CDR3 DNA: TGTGCCAGCAGGTTTGCGGACAGGGATTCCTACGAGCAGTACTTC. Protein product: CASRFADRDSYEQYF.

This clone was counted once. The V call is TRBV6-1, the J call TRBJ1-1, with D perhaps matching TRBD1 (5 bases). CDR3 length: 16 residues. Looked up from germline, CDR1 is MNHNS and CDR2 is SASEGT. Trimming pared 2 bases from V and 4 bases from J, leaving 17 bases between. CDR3 protein: CASSEQSTGAFTEAFF. The CDR3 DNA follows: TGTGCCAGCAGTGAACAGAGCACAGGCGCTTTCACTGAAGCTTTCTTT.

The gene calls are TRBV3-1 (or the pseudogene TRBV3-2) and TRBJ2-5; TRBD1 agrees at 10 bases. The CDR3 has 15 residues. Germline values: CDR1 LGHDT, CDR2 YNNKEL (reference sequence). Trimming removed 4 bases from V and 4 bases from J; junction bases left unmatched: 6. The CDR3 nucleotides read TGTGCCAGCAGCCCGGGACAGGGGTCGTCAGAGACCCAGTACTTC. Translating it yields CASSPGQGSSETQYF.

The CDR3 DNA follows: TGCGCCAGCAACTTACTAGACCGCACCGGGGAGCTGTTTTTT. It is translated as CASNLLDRTGELFF. The chain links TRBV5-1 to TRBJ2-2; D is possibly TRBD2 (5 bases). The ends were cut back, 6 bases at V and 4 bases at J, with 13 bases in the middle. CDR3 size: 14 residues. The germline gives CDR1 SGHRS, CDR2 YFSETQ.

The chain couples TRBV28 to TRBJ1-5; a possible D gene is TRBD1 (6 bases). The CDR3 has 15 amino acids. Germline V gene data show CDR1 as MDHEN and CDR2 as SYDVKM. V lost 2 bases and J 2 bases, leaving 10 bases between the germline ends. The CDR3 DNA sequence: TGTGCCAGCAGTTTAGAACAGGGAGGCAATCAGCCCCAGCATTTT. Translation gives CASSLEQGGNQPQHF. The variable domain in full, completed from reference TRBV28 and TRBJ1-5, reads DVKVTQSSRYLVKRTGEKVFLECVQDMDHENMFWYRQDPGLGLRLIYFSYDVKMKEKGDIPEGYSVSREKKERFSLILESASTNQTSMYLCASSLEQGGNQPQHFGDGTRLSIL.

The chain joins TRBV29-1 to TRBJ2-1; D perhaps matches TRBD2 (5 bases). The CDR3 loop spans 14 amino acids. The germline V and J ends were trimmed by 2 bases and 0 bases, with 8 bases remaining between them. From germline, CDR1 is SQVTM and CDR2 ANQGSEA. The CDR3 bases are TGCAGCGTTGAACCTGGGAGCTCCTACAATGAGCAGTTCTTC. This sequence encodes CSVEPGSSYNEQFF.

V is TRBV27 and J is TRBJ2-7; 11 positions match TRBD2. The germline CDR1 and CDR2 sequences are MNHEY and SMNVEV (reference sequence). V lost 5 bases to trimming and J lost 5 bases; unmatched junction nucleotides: 8. This CDR3 has 15 residues. The CDR3 bases are TGTGCCAGCAGTAATAGCGGGAGGGCCGAGGACGAGCAGTACTTC. Protein: CASSNSGRAEDEQYF.

The V call is TRBV11-2, the J call TRBJ1-5; the D gene is possibly TRBD1 (6 bases). The CDR3 runs 16 residues. The ends were cut back, 5 bases at V and 0 bases at J, with 14 bases in the middle. CDR1 and CDR2 (germline): SGHAT, FQNNGV. The CDR3 nucleotides are TGTGCCAGCAGCACACAGGGACGCCCTAGCAATCAGCCCCAGCATTTT. Protein product: CASSTQGRPSNQPQHF.

The chain uses TRBV9 and TRBJ1-2; weak D call: TRBD1 (6 bases). This CDR3 has 16 residues. The V gene's germline CDR1 is SGDLS and CDR2 YYNGEE. Trimming left V 2 bases short and J 2 bases short, with 16 bases between. The CDR3 nucleotides read TGTGCCAGCAGCGTGTCGCAGGGGCGGGTGAACTATGGCTACACCTTC. Its translation is CASSVSQGRVNYGYTF.

This sequence joins TRBV5-4 and TRBJ1-1; tentatively, D is TRBD1 (5 bases). The CDR3 is 12 amino acids. Germline V gene lookup returns CDR1 SGHNT and CDR2 YYREEE (reference sequence). V was trimmed by 10 bases and J by 1 base, leaving 11 bases between them. The CDR3 region has the DNA TGTGCCCTTTGGGACGAGAACACTGAAGCTTTCTTT. Translated, it gives CALWDENTEAFF.

The chain joins TRBV5-1 to TRBJ2-6; D may correspond to TRBD1 or TRBD2 (6 bases each). Germline-derived CDR1 and CDR2 are SGHRS and YFSETQ. The ends were cut back, 4 bases at V and 0 bases at J, with 14 bases in the middle. This CDR3 is 17 amino acids long. CDR3: CASSTGGDSSGANVLTF. For the CDR3, the DNA is TGCGCCAGCAGCACCGGGGGCGATAGCTCTGGGGCCAACGTCCTGACTTTC.

The rearrangement joins TRBV7-6 to TRBJ1-6, with 7 bases that match TRBD1. The CDR3 is 15 residues long. V trimming: 0 bases; J trimming: 9 bases; junction bases outside the gene matches: 5. CDR1 is SGHVS and CDR2 is FNYEAQ in the germline V gene. CDR3 sequence (DNA): TGTGCCAGCAGCTTAGCGTACAGGGGTACTTCACCCCTCCACTTT. Amino acid sequence: CASSLAYRGTSPLHF.

The chain links TRBV27 to TRBJ2-2, with a possible D match to TRBD2 (5 bases). The CDR3 spans 14 residues. Between the trimmed V and J ends, which lost 3 bases and 5 bases, there was a span of 10 bases. Germline values: CDR1 MNHEY, CDR2 SMNVEV (reference sequence). The CDR3 region is CASSFRDGTGELFF. The CDR3 nucleotides are TGTGCCAGCAGTTTCCGGGATGGGACCGGGGAGCTGTTTTTT.

The chain is built from TRBV7-9 and TRBJ2-4, with 9 bases lining up with TRBD1. CDR1 and CDR2 (germline): SEHNR, FQNEAQ (reference sequence). The CDR3 loop spans 14 amino acids. Unmatched junction bases numbered 9, after V lost 8 bases and J lost 7 bases. The CDR3, as DNA: TGTGCCAGCGCGACGGACAGGGGCCCCAACATTCAGTACTTC. Residues: CASATDRGPNIQYF. Looking up the rest from reference TRBV7-9 and TRBJ2-4 gives the full variable domain: DTGVSQNPRHKITKRGQNVTFRCDPISEHNRLYWYRQTLGQGPEFLTYFQNEAQLEKSRLLSDRFSAERPKGSFSTLEIQRTEQGDSAMYLCASATDRGPNIQYFGAGTRLSVL.

V is TRBV5-1 and J is TRBJ1-3; D ambiguous. Trimming stripped 4 bases from V and 7 bases from J, with 12 bases between. The germline V gene encodes CDR1 SGHRS and CDR2 YFSETQ. The length of the CDR3 is 13 residues. For the CDR3, the DNA is TGCGCCAGCAGCCCCCGGGAAGGGAACACCATATATTTT. This translates into CASSPREGNTIYF.

CDR3 DNA sequence: TGTGCCACAGGGACAACGAACACCGGGGAGCTGTTTTTT. It specifies CATGTTNTGELFF. The gene calls are TRBV24-1 and TRBJ2-2; D is perhaps TRBD1 (6 bases). This CDR3 is built from 13 residues. Germline assignment: CDR1 KGHDR and CDR2 SFDVKD. V lost 10 bases to trimming and J lost 0 bases, with 8 bases between them.

V gene TRBV28 combines with J gene TRBJ2-1, with TRBD1 as a possible D gene (5 bases). V was trimmed by 3 bases and J by 8 bases, leaving 8 bases between them. The CDR3 sequence is 12 residues long. Germline V gives CDR1 MDHEN, CDR2 SYDVKM. CDR3 region: CASSLPGYEQFF. Here the CDR3 DNA reads TGTGCCAGCAGTTTGCCAGGGTATGAGCAGTTCTTC.

The chain employs TRBV6-2 or TRBV6-3 and TRBJ2-7; the match to TRBD2 covers 8 bases. The CDR3 length is 14 residues. Germline CDR1 MNHEY, CDR2 SVGEGT. Unmatched junction bases numbered 3, after V lost 5 bases and J lost 0 bases. The CDR3 protein is CASSTGTSSYEQYF. In DNA form, the CDR3 reads TGTGCCAGCAGTACCGGGACTAGCTCCTACGAGCAGTACTTC.

The chain recombines TRBV9 with TRBJ1-2, with 8 positions matching TRBD1. This CDR3 spans 13 amino acids. In germline, CDR1 is SGDLS, CDR2 YYNGEE. After removal of 6 bases from V and 2 bases from J, the junction contained 3 bases not matched to a gene. DNA for the CDR3: TGTGCCAGCACAGGGGGCTCAAACTATGGCTACACCTTC. It codes for CASTGGSNYGYTF.